The rows below give T cell receptor beta chains drawn from one sample of a study of low-dose radiotherapy and immunotherapy resistance in tumors. Each CDR3 protein gets one entry after TCRdb re-called the reads with MiXCR. This table has almost 40,000 distinct CDR3 sequences, roughly a third appearing once. This material consisted of PBMCs, taken before treatment. These receptors came from a male donor with gallbladder cancer. Both conserved end residues are trimmed from each CDR3. The order of the fields is V gene, J gene, CDR3 protein.

v_gene: TRBV2
j_gene: TRBJ2-1
CDR3aa: ASTPSSYNEQF

v_gene: TRBV10-2
j_gene: TRBJ2-7
CDR3aa: ASNSPGWLGEQY

v_gene: TRBV29-1
j_gene: TRBJ2-7
CDR3aa: SVGTGGAYEQY

v_gene: TRBV5-1
j_gene: TRBJ2-7
CDR3aa: ASSLQEGPYEQY

v_gene: TRBV5-1
j_gene: TRBJ1-2
CDR3aa: ASSLRKTGDGYT

v_gene: TRBV7-9
j_gene: TRBJ2-7
CDR3aa: ASSPTFREGYEQY

v_gene: TRBV27
j_gene: TRBJ2-7
CDR3aa: ASSLRGPPYEQY

v_gene: TRBV4-1
j_gene: TRBJ2-1
CDR3aa: ASSHRVSSYNEQF

v_gene: TRBV5-5
j_gene: TRBJ2-2
CDR3aa: ASRPASGGTILELF

v_gene: TRBV7-9
j_gene: TRBJ1-1
CDR3aa: ASSSLSGLGDTEAF

v_gene: TRBV3-1
j_gene: TRBJ2-7
CDR3aa: ASSRPFTGGGYEQY

v_gene: TRBV5-1
j_gene: TRBJ2-1
CDR3aa: ASSPRSGSNEQF

v_gene: TRBV2
j_gene: TRBJ2-3
CDR3aa: ASSERGVIRADTQY

v_gene: TRBV5-6
j_gene: TRBJ2-7
CDR3aa: ASSEGTGPFYEQY

v_gene: TRBV28
j_gene: TRBJ1-5
CDR3aa: ASSFSGGAGQPQH

v_gene: TRBV18
j_gene: TRBJ1-5
CDR3aa: ASSPDGGSNQPQH

v_gene: TRBV4-2
j_gene: TRBJ2-5
CDR3aa: ASSPWPWTSGGEETQY

v_gene: TRBV27
j_gene: TRBJ2-2
CDR3aa: ASSRTRPGTGELF

v_gene: TRBV20-1
j_gene: TRBJ2-7
CDR3aa: SASSSSAGRVYKSSYEQY

v_gene: TRBV7-2
j_gene: TRBJ2-1
CDR3aa: ASSPRLAGGYNEQF

v_gene: TRBV5-4
j_gene: TRBJ2-5
CDR3aa: ASSRGQFQETQY

v_gene: TRBV6-1
j_gene: TRBJ2-5
CDR3aa: ASRGQGSGETQY

v_gene: TRBV20-1
j_gene: TRBJ2-3
CDR3aa: SAMSGSWPDTQY

v_gene: TRBV13
j_gene: TRBJ2-5
CDR3aa: ASSPGLAGRQETQY

v_gene: TRBV5-1
j_gene: TRBJ1-2
CDR3aa: ASSWATGTVYGYT

v_gene: TRBV7-2
j_gene: TRBJ2-5
CDR3aa: ASSFVGGGPGETQY

v_gene: TRBV6-1
j_gene: TRBJ1-2
CDR3aa: ASRNLGRELGYT

v_gene: TRBV12-3/TRBV12-4
j_gene: TRBJ2-5
CDR3aa: ASSLFGTQETQY

v_gene: TRBV29-1
j_gene: TRBJ1-1
CDR3aa: SVARGTEAF

v_gene: TRBV7-9
j_gene: TRBJ2-5
CDR3aa: ASSQADGGTTD

v_gene: TRBV27
j_gene: TRBJ2-1
CDR3aa: ASSWGQGHNEQF

v_gene: TRBV11-2
j_gene: TRBJ2-3
CDR3aa: ASSLQGLAGNTQY

v_gene: TRBV5-1
j_gene: TRBJ2-7
CDR3aa: ASSSDIYEQY

v_gene: TRBV20-1
j_gene: TRBJ2-3
CDR3aa: SASRISVGTDTQY

v_gene: TRBV27
j_gene: TRBJ2-2
CDR3aa: ASSLLGPNTGELF

v_gene: TRBV19
j_gene: TRBJ2-3
CDR3aa: ASSISDSAGPRTDTQY

v_gene: TRBV29-1
j_gene: TRBJ2-6
CDR3aa: SVVIALRANVLT

v_gene: TRBV20-1
j_gene: TRBJ2-2
CDR3aa: SARETGYGGELF

v_gene: TRBV6-8
j_gene: TRBJ2-2
CDR3aa: ASSYSGGGSGELF

v_gene: TRBV20-1
j_gene: TRBJ1-5
CDR3aa: SARDRGDSTSNQPQH

v_gene: TRBV4-2
j_gene: TRBJ2-7
CDR3aa: ASSQDFNRGYEQY

v_gene: TRBV7-2
j_gene: TRBJ1-5
CDR3aa: ASSPGAASNQPQH

v_gene: TRBV12-3/TRBV12-4
j_gene: TRBJ2-1
CDR3aa: ASRSGINEQF

v_gene: TRBV28
j_gene: TRBJ2-7
CDR3aa: ASSLGYEQY

v_gene: TRBV10-3
j_gene: TRBJ2-1
CDR3aa: ASYTEGEQF

v_gene: TRBV11-2
j_gene: TRBJ1-5
CDR3aa: ASSLGQNSNQPQH

v_gene: TRBV24-1
j_gene: TRBJ2-1
CDR3aa: ATSAPDRKNNEQF

v_gene: TRBV29-1
j_gene: TRBJ2-3
CDR3aa: SVDPFRGRPDTQY

v_gene: TRBV6-2/TRBV6-3
j_gene: TRBJ2-4
CDR3aa: ASGRDKNIQY

v_gene: TRBV28
j_gene: TRBJ1-2
CDR3aa: ASSLGGGGGQYYGYT

v_gene: TRBV5-1
j_gene: TRBJ2-3
CDR3aa: ASSRTPPESDTQY

v_gene: TRBV5-1
j_gene: TRBJ2-1
CDR3aa: ASSPNWNEQF

v_gene: TRBV3-1
j_gene: TRBJ1-1
CDR3aa: ASSFGAGGTEAF

v_gene: TRBV25-1
j_gene: TRBJ1-2
CDR3aa: ASSLGLGYGYT